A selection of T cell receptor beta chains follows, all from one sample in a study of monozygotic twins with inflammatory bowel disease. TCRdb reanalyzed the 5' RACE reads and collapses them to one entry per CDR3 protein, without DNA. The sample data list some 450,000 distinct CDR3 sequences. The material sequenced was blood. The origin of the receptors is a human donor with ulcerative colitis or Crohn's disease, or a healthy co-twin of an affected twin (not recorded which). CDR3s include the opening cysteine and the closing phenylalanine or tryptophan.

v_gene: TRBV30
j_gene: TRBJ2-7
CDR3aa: CAWSVRLNEQYF

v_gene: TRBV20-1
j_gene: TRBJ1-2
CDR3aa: CSASWGNYGYTF

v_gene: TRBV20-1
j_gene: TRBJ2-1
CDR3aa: CSARDRRRGGPYNEQFF

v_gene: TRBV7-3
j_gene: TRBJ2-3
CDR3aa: CASSLKSIDTQYF

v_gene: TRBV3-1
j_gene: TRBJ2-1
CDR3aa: CASSPEELAEKICVNNEQFF

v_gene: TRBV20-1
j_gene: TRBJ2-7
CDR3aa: CSASLPSGYEQYF

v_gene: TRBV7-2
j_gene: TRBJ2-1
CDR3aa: CASSLREGSYNEQFF

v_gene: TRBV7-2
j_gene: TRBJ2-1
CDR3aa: CASSLSSIGGKFF

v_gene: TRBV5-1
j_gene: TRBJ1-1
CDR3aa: CASSPGPGQGGTEAFF

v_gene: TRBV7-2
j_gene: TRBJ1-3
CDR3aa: CASSFPQTGNTIYF

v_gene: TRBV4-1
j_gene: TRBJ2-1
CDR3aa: CASSQTTGTGNEQFF

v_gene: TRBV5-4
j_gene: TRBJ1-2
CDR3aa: CASSLAGLGPNYGYTF

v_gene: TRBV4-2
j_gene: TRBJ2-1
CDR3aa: CASSQELNEQFF

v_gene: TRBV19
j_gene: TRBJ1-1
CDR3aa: CASTTWVSAFF

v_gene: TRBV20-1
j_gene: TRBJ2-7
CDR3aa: CSARVIYYSITEQYF

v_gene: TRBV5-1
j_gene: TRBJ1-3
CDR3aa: CASSPSGLNSGNTIYF

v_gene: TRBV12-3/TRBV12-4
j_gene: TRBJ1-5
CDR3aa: CASSFAGGQPQHF

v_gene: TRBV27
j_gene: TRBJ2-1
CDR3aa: CASKVTGGPSGEQFF

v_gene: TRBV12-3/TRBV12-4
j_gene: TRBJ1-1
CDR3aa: CASSPQTGGPFEAFF

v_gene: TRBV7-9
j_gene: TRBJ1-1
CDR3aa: CASSLGGQYTEAFF

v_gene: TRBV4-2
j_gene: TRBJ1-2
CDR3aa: CASSQVGQGGYGYTF

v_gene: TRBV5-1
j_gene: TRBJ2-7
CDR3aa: CASSAGTSGSYEQYF

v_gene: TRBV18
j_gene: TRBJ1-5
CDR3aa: CASSPDRSRYAQHF

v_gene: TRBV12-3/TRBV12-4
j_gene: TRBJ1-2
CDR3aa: CASSLGQPFPPNYGYIF

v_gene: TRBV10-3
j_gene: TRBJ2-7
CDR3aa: CAISVAQHYEQYF

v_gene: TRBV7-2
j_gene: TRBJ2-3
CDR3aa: CASSLLGGTSTDTQYF

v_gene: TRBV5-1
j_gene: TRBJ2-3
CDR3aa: CASREGSGGTDTQYF

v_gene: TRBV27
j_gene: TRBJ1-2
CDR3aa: CASTSLGGLGLGYGYTF

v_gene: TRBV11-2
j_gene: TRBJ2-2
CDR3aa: CASSPGSPGTGELFF

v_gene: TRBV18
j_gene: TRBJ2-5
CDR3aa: CASSPPLGTGETQYF

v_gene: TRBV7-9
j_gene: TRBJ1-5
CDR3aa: CASSPGSQPQHF

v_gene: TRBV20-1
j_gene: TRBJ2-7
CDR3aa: CSASPVGGLPYEQYF

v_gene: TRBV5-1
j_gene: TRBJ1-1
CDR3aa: CASSLRGQGKTEAFF

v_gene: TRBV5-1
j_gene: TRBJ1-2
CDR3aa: CASSTVGLLANYGYTF

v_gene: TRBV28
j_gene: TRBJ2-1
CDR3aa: CASSLLDPQGKNEQFF

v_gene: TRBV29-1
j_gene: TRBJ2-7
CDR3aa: CSVREASYEQYF

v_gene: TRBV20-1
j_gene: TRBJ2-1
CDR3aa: CSAGGNSYNEQFF

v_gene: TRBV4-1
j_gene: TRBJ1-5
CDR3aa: CASSQSPGNQPQHF

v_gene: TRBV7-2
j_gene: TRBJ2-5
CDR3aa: CASSSRVFSQETQYF

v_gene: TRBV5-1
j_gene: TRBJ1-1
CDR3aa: CASSMYGADTEAFF

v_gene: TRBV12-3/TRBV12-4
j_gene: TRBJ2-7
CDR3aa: CATTDNHEQYF

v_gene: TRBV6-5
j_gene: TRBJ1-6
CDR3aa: CASSYDGSFYNSPLHF

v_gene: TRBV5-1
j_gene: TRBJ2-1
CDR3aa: CASNGLAGGHMDEQFF

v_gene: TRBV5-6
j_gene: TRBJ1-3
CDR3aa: CASSLETPGNTIYF

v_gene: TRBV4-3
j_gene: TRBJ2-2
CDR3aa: CASSQWNSGELFF

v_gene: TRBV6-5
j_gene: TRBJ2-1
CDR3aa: CASSSNRVSHNEQFF

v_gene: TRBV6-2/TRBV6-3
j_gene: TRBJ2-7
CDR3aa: CASSTLTGGLYEQYF

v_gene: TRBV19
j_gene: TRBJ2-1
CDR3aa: CASGRDYNEQFF

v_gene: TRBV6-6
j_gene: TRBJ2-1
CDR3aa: CASSYTGPNNEQFF

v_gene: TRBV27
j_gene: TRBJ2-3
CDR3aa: CASRPSGGASTDTQYF

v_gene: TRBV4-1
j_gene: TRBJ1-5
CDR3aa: CASSQDQGIQPQHF

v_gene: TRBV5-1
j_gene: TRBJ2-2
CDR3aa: CASSFWTENTGELFF

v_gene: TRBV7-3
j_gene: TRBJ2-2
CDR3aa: CASSPSGVNTGELFF

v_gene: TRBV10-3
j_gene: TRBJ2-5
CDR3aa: CAISGGLGETQYF

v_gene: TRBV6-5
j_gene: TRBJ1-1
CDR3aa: CASSYGQGRTEAFF

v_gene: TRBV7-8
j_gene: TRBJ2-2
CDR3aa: CASSLAAAGVTGELFF

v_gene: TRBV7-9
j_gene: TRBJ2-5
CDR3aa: CASSSWTGPEETQYF

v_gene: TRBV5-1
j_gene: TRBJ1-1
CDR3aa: CASSLTVNTQAFF